This T cell receptor beta chain was sequenced for a study of Ad26.COV2.S vaccination and SARS-CoV-2 variants. Overall study context: Doses of Ad26.COV2.S were injected into muscle once or twice, 56 days apart. Whole-study findings and limits: Vaccine and placebo recipients had comparable breadth of non-spike TCRs.

Clones were read by immunoSEQ multiplex PCR, and TCRdb kept only the in-frame ones, dropping some. The repertoire holds 500,000 or so clones, with around 88% as singletons. Noted treatment: approximately 18 received Ad26.COV2.S at low or high dose, single or two shots; about 5 received placebo; per-sample allocation not given. Day 63 after the first injection of vaccine or placebo was the sampling time. Vaccination employed an Ad26 vector expressing the Wuhan-strain SARS-CoV-2 spike. Of note for this clone: Its antigen is not identified.

Germline V gives CDR1 SGHTA, CDR2 FQGTGA. CDR3 length equals 15 residues. V was clipped by 5 bases and J by 4 bases, with 16 bases between them. J is TRBJ2-3 and V is TRBV7-3; D is perhaps TRBD2 (7 bases). The receptor was isolated from a person aged 18 to 59 who received the Ad26.COV2.S COVID-19 vaccine or a placebo. Source: peripheral blood, taken in a trial of Ad26.COV2.S vaccine versus placebo. This CDR3 reads CASSALGGGADTQYF. As DNA, the CDR3 is TGTGCCAGCAGCGCCCTAGGGGGAGGGGCAGATACGCAGTATTTT.